A single sample gave rise to the 3 T cell receptor beta chains below, sequenced in a study of blood T cells in healthy people across ages (dated by TCRdb to about 2015). The method was 5' RACE. TCRdb records Illumina HiSeq 2500 as the sequencer. A second about 7 to 12 cycle PCR used a sample-barcoded 5' primer and a J-beta primer mix. TCRdb reworked the public reads: Q25 trimming with fastp, MiXCR clone assembly, productive beta chains retained. Each entry merges the rows of one CDR3 protein and shows their most common DNA and genes. This sample lists about 810,000 distinct CDR3 sequences; 36% were detected once. About an eighth of the sample lies in the top ten. Input material: blood. The origin of the receptors is a man between 18 and 35 years old in good health.

V and J are TRBV7-2 and TRBJ2-7; D is uncertain. There are 15 residues in the CDR3. The germline V gene encodes CDR1 SGHTA and CDR2 FQGNSA. V was shortened by 3 bases and J by 2 bases, with 14 bases between the two germline ends. The DNA for the CDR3 is TGTGCCAGCAGCTTCCCGGACGGATTGACCTACGAGCAGTACTTC. Protein: CASSFPDGLTYEQYF.

Worth noting for this clonotype: A much larger clone sits a single nucleotide away, making a read error possible. This chain joins TRBV29-1 and TRBJ2-1; TRBD2 is a possible D gene (6 bases). CDR3 length: 16 residues. The germline V gene encodes CDR1 SQVTM and CDR2 ANQGSEA. The CDR3 loop reads CSVARMEGRSYNGQFF. The DNA of the CDR3 is TGCAGCGTAGCTAGGATGGAGGGGCGCTCCTACAATGGGCAGTTCTTC.

In this sample, this clonotype turned up a few times. The rearrangement joins TRBV6-2 or TRBV6-3 to TRBJ2-7, with D possibly TRBD2 on 6 matching bases. The CDR3 is 15 residues long. The germline CDR1 and CDR2 sequences are MNHEY and SVGEGT. V was trimmed by 6 bases and J by 7 bases, leaving 22 bases between them. The CDR3 nucleotides are TGTGCCAGCAGCAGACCTAGCGCCAACCACAATGAGCAGTACTTC. Translating gives CASSRPSANHNEQYF.